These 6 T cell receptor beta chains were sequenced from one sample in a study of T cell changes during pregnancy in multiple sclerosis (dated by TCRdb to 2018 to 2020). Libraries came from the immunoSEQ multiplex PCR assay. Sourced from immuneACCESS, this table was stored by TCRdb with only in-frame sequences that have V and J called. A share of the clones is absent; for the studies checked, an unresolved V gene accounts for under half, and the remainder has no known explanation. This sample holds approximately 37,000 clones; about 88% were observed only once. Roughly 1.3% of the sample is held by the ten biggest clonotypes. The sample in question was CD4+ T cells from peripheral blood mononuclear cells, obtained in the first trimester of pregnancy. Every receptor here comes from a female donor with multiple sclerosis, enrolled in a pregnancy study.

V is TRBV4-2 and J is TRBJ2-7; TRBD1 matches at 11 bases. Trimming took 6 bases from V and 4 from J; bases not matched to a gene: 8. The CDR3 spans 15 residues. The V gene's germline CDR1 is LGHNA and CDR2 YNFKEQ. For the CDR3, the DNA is TGTGCCAGCAGAGGAACCGGGACAGGGGGTTACGAGCAGTACTTC. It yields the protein CASRGTGTGGYEQYF.

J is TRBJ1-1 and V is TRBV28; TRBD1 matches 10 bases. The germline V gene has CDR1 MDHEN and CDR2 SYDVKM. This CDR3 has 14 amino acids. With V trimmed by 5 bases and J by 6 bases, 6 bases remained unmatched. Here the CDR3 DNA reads TGTGCCAGCAGTCAGGGGGGGACAGGGGCTGAAGCTTTCTTT. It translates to CASSQGGTGAEAFF.

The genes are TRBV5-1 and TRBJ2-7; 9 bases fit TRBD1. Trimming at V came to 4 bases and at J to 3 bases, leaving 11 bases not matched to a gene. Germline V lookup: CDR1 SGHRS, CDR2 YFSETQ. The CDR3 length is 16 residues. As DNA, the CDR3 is TGCGCCAGCAGCCATGAGCCGGGACAGGGCCGCTACGAGCAGTACTTC. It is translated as CASSHEPGQGRYEQYF. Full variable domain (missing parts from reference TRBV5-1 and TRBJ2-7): KAGVTQTPRYLIKTRGQQVTLSCSPISGHRSVSWYQQTPGQGLQFLFEYFSETQRNKGNFPGRFSGRQFSNSRSEMNVSTLELGDSALYLCASSHEPGQGRYEQYFGPGTRLTVT.

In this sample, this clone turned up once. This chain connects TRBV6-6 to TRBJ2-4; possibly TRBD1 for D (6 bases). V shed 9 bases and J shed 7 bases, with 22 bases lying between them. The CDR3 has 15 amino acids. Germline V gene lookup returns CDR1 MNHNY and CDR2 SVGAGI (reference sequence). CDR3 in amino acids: CASRSLQGPSNIQYF. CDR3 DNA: TGTGCCAGTAGATCTTTACAGGGCCCCTCGAACATTCAGTACTTC.

Here the CDR3 reads CAWKQNYGYTF. For the CDR3, the DNA is TGTGCCTGGAAACAGAACTATGGCTACACCTTC. The chain combines TRBV30 with TRBJ1-2; D ambiguous. The CDR3 loop spans 11 amino acids. Germline V gene sequence: CDR1 GTSNPN, CDR2 SVGIG (reference sequence). The V and J ends lost 4 bases and 2 bases respectively, with 5 bases between them.

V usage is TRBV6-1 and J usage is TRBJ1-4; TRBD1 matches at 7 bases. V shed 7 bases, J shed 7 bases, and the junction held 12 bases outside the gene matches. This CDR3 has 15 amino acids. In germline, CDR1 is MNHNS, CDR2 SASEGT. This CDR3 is CASKRGRGGREKLFF. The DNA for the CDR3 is TGTGCCAGCAAAAGGGGGCGAGGGGGGCGTGAAAAACTGTTTTTT.